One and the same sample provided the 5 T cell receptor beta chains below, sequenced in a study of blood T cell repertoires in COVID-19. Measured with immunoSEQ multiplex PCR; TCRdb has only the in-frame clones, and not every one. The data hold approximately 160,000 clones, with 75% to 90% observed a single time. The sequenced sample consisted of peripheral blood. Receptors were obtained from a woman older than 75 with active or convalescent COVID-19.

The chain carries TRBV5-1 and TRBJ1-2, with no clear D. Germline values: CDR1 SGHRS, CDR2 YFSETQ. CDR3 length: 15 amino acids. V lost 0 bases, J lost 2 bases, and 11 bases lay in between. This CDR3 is CASSLASGPNYGYTF. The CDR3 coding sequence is TGCGCCAGCAGCTTGGCCAGTGGCCCCAACTATGGCTACACCTTC.

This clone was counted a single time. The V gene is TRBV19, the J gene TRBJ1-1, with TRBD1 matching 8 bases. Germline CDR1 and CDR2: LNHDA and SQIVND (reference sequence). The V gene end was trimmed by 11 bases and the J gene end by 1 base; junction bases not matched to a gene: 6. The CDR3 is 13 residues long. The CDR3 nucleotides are TGTGCCCGGAGGACAGGGACGAACACTGAAGCTTTCTTT. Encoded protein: CARRTGTNTEAFF. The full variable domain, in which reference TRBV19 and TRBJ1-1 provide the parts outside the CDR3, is DGGITQSPKYLFRKEGQNVTLSCEQNLNHDAMYWYRQDPGQGLRLIYYSQIVNDFQKGDIAEGYSVSREKKESFPLTVTSAQKNPTAFYLCARRTGTNTEAFFGQGTRLTVV.

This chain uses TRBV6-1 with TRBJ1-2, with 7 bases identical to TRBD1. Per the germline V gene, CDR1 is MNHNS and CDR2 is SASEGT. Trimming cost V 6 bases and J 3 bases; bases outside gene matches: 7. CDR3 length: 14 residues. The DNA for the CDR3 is TGTGCCAGCAGCTCCCCGGGACAGCACTATGGCTACACCTTC. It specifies CASSSPGQHYGYTF.

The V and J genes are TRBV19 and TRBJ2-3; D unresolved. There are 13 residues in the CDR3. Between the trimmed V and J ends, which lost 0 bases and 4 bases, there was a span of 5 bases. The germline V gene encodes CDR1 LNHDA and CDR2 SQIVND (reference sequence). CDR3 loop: CASSIDPADTQYF. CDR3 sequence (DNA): TGTGCCAGTAGTATAGATCCCGCAGATACGCAGTATTTT. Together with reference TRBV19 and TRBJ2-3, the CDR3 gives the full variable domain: DGGITQSPKYLFRKEGQNVTLSCEQNLNHDAMYWYRQDPGQGLRLIYYSQIVNDFQKGDIAEGYSVSREKKESFPLTVTSAQKNPTAFYLCASSIDPADTQYFGPGTRLTVL.

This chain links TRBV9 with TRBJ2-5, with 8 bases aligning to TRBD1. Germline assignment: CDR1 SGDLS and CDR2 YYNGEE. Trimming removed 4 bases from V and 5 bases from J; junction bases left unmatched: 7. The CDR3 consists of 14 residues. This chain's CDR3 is CASSHTGGRETQYF. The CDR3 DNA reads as TGTGCCAGCAGCCATACAGGGGGTCGGGAGACCCAGTACTTC.